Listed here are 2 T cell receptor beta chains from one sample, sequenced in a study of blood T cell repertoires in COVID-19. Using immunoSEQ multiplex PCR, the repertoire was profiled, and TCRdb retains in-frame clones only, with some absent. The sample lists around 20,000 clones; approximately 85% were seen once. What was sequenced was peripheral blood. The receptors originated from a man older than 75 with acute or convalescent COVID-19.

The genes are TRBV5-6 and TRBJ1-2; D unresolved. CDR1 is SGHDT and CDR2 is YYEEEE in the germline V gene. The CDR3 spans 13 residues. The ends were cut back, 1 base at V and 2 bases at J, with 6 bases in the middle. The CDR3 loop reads CASSLSLNYGYTF. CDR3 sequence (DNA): TGTGCCAGCAGCTTGAGTCTAAACTATGGCTACACCTTC.

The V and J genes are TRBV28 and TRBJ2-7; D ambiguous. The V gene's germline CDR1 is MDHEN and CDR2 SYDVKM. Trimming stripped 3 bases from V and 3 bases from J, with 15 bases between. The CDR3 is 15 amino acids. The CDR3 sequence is CASSFLLTAVYEQYF. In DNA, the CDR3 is TGTGCCAGCAGTTTCCTCTTGACGGCGGTCTACGAGCAGTACTTC.